Listed here is a single T cell receptor beta chain. Its antigen target is currently unknown. There are no base qualities to consult, and no much larger clone falls within one base. One collaborating source in Seattle enrolled patients while the patients were actively infected and followed the patients over time throughout the course of disease. Whole blood was collected in K2EDTA tubes by collaborating institutions according to the institutions' own protocols. For TCRbeta analysis, collaborators shipped samples as frozen whole blood, isolated PBMCs, or DNA extracted from either of those sample types. The data derive from a study of blood T cell repertoires in COVID-19 (dated by TCRdb to about 2020). Background on the whole study: Samples covering the acute and convalescent phases of COVID-19 were provided by collaborators in the United States, Italy and Spain. The material from the prospective study consisted of cDNA or gDNA derived from T cells, B-cell-depleted T cells, or PBMCs. Sample metadata almost always included a de-identified subject ID, COVID-19 status, age in years and sex. HLA class I and class II types, where available, came from metadata supplied by the sample provider rather than from assay-based typing. Subjects who had been exposed to COVID-19, were actively infected with it, or had recovered from it provided the deeply sampled blood TCRbeta repertoires that made up the dataset. The repertoires were released in a freely available public database intended as a resource for research on the immune response to SARS-CoV-2. The samples were drawn from the first 160 participants of the ongoing ImmuneRACE study and from over 950 subjects provided by 6 global collaborators. Summary of the overall study and its limitations: How much clinical and demographic metadata was included differed by source and by participant, and the metadata was provided uncurated.

The immunoSEQ Assay, a bias-controlled multiplex PCR, was used to amplify TCRbeta CDR3 regions from genomic DNA. The authors' pipeline ran thus. The number of nucleated cells in each sample was estimated from the amplification of reference gene primers within the assay. To quantify the absolute abundance of each unique TCRbeta CDR3 rearrangement, sequence reads were collapsed and filtered. For each sample, productive Simpson clonality was calculated by taking the square root of Simpson's diversity index across productive rearrangements. TCRdb limited this immuneACCESS table to in-frame rearrangements with V and J called. A share of clones is missing; checked studies link under half to unresolved V genes, and the rest is unexplained. That table gives V, J and clone size, and the DNA gave D and trimming. The sample table contains 220,000 or so clones; only one count was recorded for around 83% of them. Together, the top ten hold approximately 8% of the sample.

The sequence was obtained from a woman of 80 years or more with COVID-19, enrolled during active disease. Material for sequencing was peripheral blood.

The encoded CDR3 is CASSLARAILSTDTQYF. The DNA reads TGTGCCAGCAGCTTAGCGCGGGCTATCCTTAGCACAGATACGCAGTATTTT. The rearranged chain carries TRBV7-8 and TRBJ2-3; TRBD2 might be the D gene, on 5 matching bases. Per the germline V gene, SGHVS is the CDR1 and FQNEAQ is the CDR2. Trimming takes 0 bases from V and 0 bases from J, and the germline ends sit 13 bases apart. Including the terminal cysteine and phenylalanine, the CDR3 comprises 17 residues. The sequence is cut down to CDR3 DNA, 51 bases in frame from base 1.